This T cell receptor beta chain was captured in a study of T cells in Graves' hyperthyroidism and ophthalmopathy. General observations from the study: Prediction of ophthalmopathy progression came a median approximately 6.5 months pre-onset. Researchers found most expanded thyroid clonotypes above 0.001 in blood as well. Patients with ophthalmopathy were separated from those with stable hyperthyroidism by a 13 V-J model.

Amplification yielded TCR beta CDR3 regions, with RNA transcripts as the source. Initially, a first-round RT-PCR of the TCR CDR3 employed the HTBI primer set. Via MiXCR, TCRdb re-called the multiplex PCR reads, giving one row per CDR3 protein. The profile shows 550,000 to 700,000 distinct CDR3 sequences, around 42% of them singletons. Diagnosis rested on symptoms, serum thyroxine and TRAb, thyroid ultrasound, and orbital computed tomography. Points on this clonotype: The antigen remains undetermined.

Specimen: peripheral blood or thyroid tissue (not recorded which). This sequence originates from an adult woman with Graves' disease, either hyperthyroidism or ophthalmopathy (not recorded which).

Written as DNA, the CDR3 is TGTGCCAGCAGCTTAGCGGGAGATGGGGGAGAGACCCAGTACTTC. Translated, it gives CASSLAGDGGETQYF. The chain uses TRBV7-2 and TRBJ2-5; perhaps D is TRBD1 or TRBD2 (5 bases each). The germline V gene has CDR1 SGHTA and CDR2 FQGNSA. The CDR3 is 15 amino acids. The ends were cut back, 0 bases at V and 4 bases at J, with 12 bases in the middle.